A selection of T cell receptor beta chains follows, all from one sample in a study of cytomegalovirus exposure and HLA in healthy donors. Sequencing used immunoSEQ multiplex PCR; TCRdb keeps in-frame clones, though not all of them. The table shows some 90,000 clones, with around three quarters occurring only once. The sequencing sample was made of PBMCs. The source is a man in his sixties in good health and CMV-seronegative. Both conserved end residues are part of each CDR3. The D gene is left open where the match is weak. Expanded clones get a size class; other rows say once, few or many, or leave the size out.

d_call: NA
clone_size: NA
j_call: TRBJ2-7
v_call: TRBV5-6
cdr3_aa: CASRTTKWGDSQYPYEQYF
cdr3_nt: TGTGCCAGCAGGACCACTAAGTGGGGGGACAGTCAGTATCCCTACGAGCAGTACTTC

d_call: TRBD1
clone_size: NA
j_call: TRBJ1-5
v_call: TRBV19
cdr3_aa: CASSRQGERNQPQHF
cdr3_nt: TGTGCCAGTAGTAGACAGGGGGAACGAAATCAGCCCCAGCATTTT

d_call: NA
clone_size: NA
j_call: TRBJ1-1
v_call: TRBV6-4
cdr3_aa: CASSRREDTEAFF
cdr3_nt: TGTGCCAGCAGCCGCCGGGAGGACACTGAAGCTTTCTTT

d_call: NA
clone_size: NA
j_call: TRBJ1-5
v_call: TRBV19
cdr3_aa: CASSPPGSWGDQPQHF
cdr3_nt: TGTGCCAGTAGCCCCCCGGGGAGTTGGGGAGACCAGCCCCAGCATTTT

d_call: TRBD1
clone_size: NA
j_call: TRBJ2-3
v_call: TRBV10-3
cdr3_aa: CAISDGPGTGGRDTQYF
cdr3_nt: TGTGCCATCAGTGACGGCCCTGGGACAGGGGGCAGGGATACGCAGTATTTT

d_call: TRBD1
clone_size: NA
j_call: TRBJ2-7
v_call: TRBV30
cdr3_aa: CAWSAGTEYYEQYF
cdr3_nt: TGTGCCTGGAGTGCAGGGACAGAGTACTACGAGCAGTACTTC

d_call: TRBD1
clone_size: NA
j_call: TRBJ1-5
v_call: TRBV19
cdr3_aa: CASSSPNLGQGEQPQHF
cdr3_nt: TGTGCCAGTAGTTCGCCCAACCTCGGACAGGGTGAGCAGCCCCAGCATTTT

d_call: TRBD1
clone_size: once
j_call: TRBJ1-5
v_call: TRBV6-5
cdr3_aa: CASSTGGGSNQPQHF
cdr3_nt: TGTGCCAGCAGTACAGGGGGGGGTAGCAATCAGCCCCAGCATTTT

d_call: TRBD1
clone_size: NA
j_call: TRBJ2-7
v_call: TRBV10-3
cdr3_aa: CAIADREKSYEQYF
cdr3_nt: TGTGCCATCGCCGACAGGGAAAAGTCCTACGAGCAGTACTTC

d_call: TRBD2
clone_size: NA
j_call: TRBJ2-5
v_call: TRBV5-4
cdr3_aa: CASRQVAGGPQETQYF
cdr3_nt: TGTGCCAGCAGACAAGTAGCGGGAGGGCCACAAGAGACCCAGTACTTC

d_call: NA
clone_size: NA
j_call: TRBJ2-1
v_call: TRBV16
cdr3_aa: CASSRDPGTYNEQFF
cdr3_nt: TGTGCCAGCAGCCGAGATCCCGGGACTTACAATGAGCAGTTCTTC